The TCR beta chain under discussion was sequenced for a study of Graves' ophthalmopathy and Graves' hyperthyroidism. Findings and limits, study-wide: Among expanded thyroid clonotypes above 0.001 frequency, most also occurred in blood.

This clonotype was found many times. Its antigen is not identified. Moderate-to-severe activity, CAS ≥3, NOSPECS ≥4 and duration under 3 months were recorded for donors with ophthalmopathy. Uncontrolled infections, pregnancy, lactation or other autoimmune diseases led to patient exclusion. Transcripts of RNA were the source for amplifying TCR beta CDR3 regions. After a first-round RT-PCR with HTBI primers, a second-round multiplex PCR was run. Via MiXCR, TCRdb re-called the multiplex PCR reads, giving one row per CDR3 protein. Of around 470,000 distinct CDR3 sequences detected, approximately 14% appear once; the ten largest clones hold about a tenth. From germline, CDR1 is LNHNV and CDR2 YYDKDF (reference sequence). The CDR3 is 13 amino acids. Deletions cut 0 bases from V and 9 bases from J, with 12 bases between.

This TCR was recovered from a woman aged 25 to 39 with Graves' ophthalmopathy. The material sequenced was blood. V and J are TRBV15 and TRBJ2-7, with D unclear. CDR3 bases: TGTGCCACCAGCAGAGAAGGGTCCTCATGGCAGTACTTC. Amino acid sequence: CATSREGSSWQYF.